A selection of T cell receptor beta chains follows, all from one sample in a study of T cell responses to AZD1222 COVID-19 vaccine. The repertoire was sequenced with immunoSEQ multiplex PCR; TCRdb's copy has only in-frame clones and lacks some. Of 150,000 to 200,000 clones listed, over 75% are singletons. The material was peripheral blood, obtained on day 0 of AZD1222 vaccination. The receptors were gathered from an adult in good health. Both conserved end residues are part of each CDR3. Fields, in order: D gene, clone size, J gene, V gene, CDR3 DNA, CDR3 protein. A D gene is named only where the DNA matches it firmly. Expanded clones are given a class, and other clones once, few, many or no size at all.

>.|once|TRBJ1-2|TRBV5-1
TGCGCCAGCAGCTTGAATGATGAGTACGGCGGCTACACCTTC
CASSLNDEYGGYTF
>TRBD1|once|TRBJ2-1|TRBV24-1
TGTGCCACCAGTTCCCCACGGACAGGGGACAACAATGAGCAGTTCTTC
CATSSPRTGDNNEQFF
>.|.|TRBJ1-1|TRBV28
TGTGCCAGCAATTCTGAGTACCGGGCTTTCTTT
CASNSEYRAFF
>.|.|TRBJ1-3|TRBV7-6
TGTGCCAGCAGCTCATCCAATCCAGGGTTCGGAAACACCATATATTTT
CASSSSNPGFGNTIYF
>.|.|TRBJ1-2|TRBV18
TGTGCCAGCTCCCCGGAGGCATCAGGCTACACCTTC
CASSPEASGYTF
>.|.|TRBJ2-2|TRBV5-1
TGCGCCAGCAGCTTGGTCGGCTCCCCGGGGACCGGGGAGCTGTTTTTT
CASSLVGSPGTGELFF
>.|.|TRBJ1-1|TRBV4-1
TGCGCCAGCAGCCAACTGGGTGGTGCAGGCATCACTGAAGCTTTCTTT
CASSQLGGAGITEAFF
>.|.|TRBJ1-1|TRBV5-6
TGTGCCAGCAGCTTGGTCCGATACACTGAAGCTTTCTTT
CASSLVRYTEAFF
>TRBD2|.|TRBJ2-1|TRBV7-2
TGTGCCAGCAGCCAGTTTCTACTAGCGGGCGATGAGCAGTTCTTC
CASSQFLLAGDEQFF
>.|.|TRBJ1-3|TRBV5-1
TGCGCCAGCAGCCCAGGACATTTCTCTGGAAACACCATATATTTT
CASSPGHFSGNTIYF
>TRBD1|.|TRBJ1-1|TRBV6-4
TGTGCCAGCAGACAGGGGGCAAGAACTTTCTTT
CASRQGARTFF
>.|.|TRBJ2-7|TRBV9
TGTGCCAGCAGCGTAACAGGCTCCTACGAGCAGTACTTC
CASSVTGSYEQYF
>.|once|TRBJ2-5|TRBV11-1
TGTGCCAGCAGCTCCCAGGGGGGTACGCGGGAGGAGACCCAGTACTTC
CASSSQGGTREETQYF
>.|.|TRBJ1-6|TRBV19
TGTGCCAGTAGCCGGGGGCCACCCTATAATTCACCCCTCCACTTT
CASSRGPPYNSPLHF
>.|.|TRBJ2-1|TRBV21-1
TGTGCCAGCAGCAAAGCGCTAGCGGGGGGCTCCTACAATGAGCAGTTCTTC
CASSKALAGGSYNEQFF
>.|.|TRBJ1-1|TRBV6-5
TGTGCCAGCAGTTATGGGGGAACGAACACTGAAGCTTTCTTT
CASSYGGTNTEAFF
>TRBD2|.|TRBJ2-7|TRBV27
TGTGCCAGCAGTGCCCAGGGAGGGTTTCTTGGTGACGAGCAGTACTTC
CASSAQGGFLGDEQYF
>.|.|TRBJ1-2|TRBV6-5
TGTGCCAGCACCTCCAGTGAGGTCGGTGGCTACACCTTC
CASTSSEVGGYTF
>.|once|TRBJ1-1|TRBV4-1
TGCGCCAGCAGCCAAGAACGGGGAACTGAAGCTTTCTTT
CASSQERGTEAFF
>TRBD1|.|TRBJ1-2|TRBV6-5
TGTGCCAGCAGTACCGGGACAGCCCTATTCTACACCTTC
CASSTGTALFYTF
>.|.|TRBJ1-2|TRBV28
TGTGCCAGCAGTTTCGGGGGTTCCCGGTTTAACTATGGCTACACCTTC
CASSFGGSRFNYGYTF
>.|few|TRBJ1-6|TRBV5-6
TGTGCCAGCAGCTTGGCAGGTGGGGGGGCGCGTGATTCACCCCTCCACTTT
CASSLAGGGARDSPLHF
>.|.|TRBJ1-6|TRBV29-1
TGCAGCGTCGCACCCGTGGGGGGGGCACCCCTCCACTTT
CSVAPVGGAPLHF
>.|.|TRBJ2-5|TRBV7-9
TGTGCCAGCAGCTTAATGGCTCAAGAGACCCAGTACTTC
CASSLMAQETQYF
>TRBD1|.|TRBJ1-2|TRBV4-3
TGCGCCAGCAGCCAAGTAGTGACAGGGGGTTTTGGCTACACCTTC
CASSQVVTGGFGYTF